This T cell receptor (beta chain) was recovered during a study of cytomegalovirus exposure and HLA in healthy donors. Study results and caveats: The authors judged a highly shared variant cluster likely a sequencing artifact.

CDR1 SGHRS and CDR2 YFSETQ come from the germline V gene. CDR3 size: 16 residues. V was shortened by 2 bases and J by 1 base, with 15 bases between the two germline ends. In regard to this clone: The antigen remains unidentified.

The study ran its PCR with 60 Vbeta and 13 Jbeta primers. Data came from immunoSEQ multiplex PCR; TCRdb stores just in-frame clones and leaves some out. The sample lists approximately 110,000 clones; 73% were seen once. The V gene is TRBV5-1, the J gene TRBJ1-1, with D perhaps TRBD1 (5 bases). Material for sequencing was PBMCs. The receptor was isolated from a man between 60 and 70 years old in good health and CMV-seropositive. The CDR3 DNA follows: TGCGCCAGCAGCTTCAGGGTCGGGGGGAGGAACACTGAAGCTTTCTTT. Protein product: CASSFRVGGRNTEAFF.